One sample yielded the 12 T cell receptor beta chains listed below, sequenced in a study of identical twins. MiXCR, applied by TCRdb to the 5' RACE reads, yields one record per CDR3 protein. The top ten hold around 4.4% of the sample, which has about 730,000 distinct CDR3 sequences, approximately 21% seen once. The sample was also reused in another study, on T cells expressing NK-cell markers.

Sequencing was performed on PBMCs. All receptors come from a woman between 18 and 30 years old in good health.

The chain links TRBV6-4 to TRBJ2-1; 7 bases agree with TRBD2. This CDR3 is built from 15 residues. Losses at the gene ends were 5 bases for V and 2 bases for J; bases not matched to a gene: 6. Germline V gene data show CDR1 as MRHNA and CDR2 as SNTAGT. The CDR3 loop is CASSLERGAYNEQFF. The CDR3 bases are TGTGCCAGCAGTCTCGAACGGGGGGCCTACAATGAGCAGTTCTTC.

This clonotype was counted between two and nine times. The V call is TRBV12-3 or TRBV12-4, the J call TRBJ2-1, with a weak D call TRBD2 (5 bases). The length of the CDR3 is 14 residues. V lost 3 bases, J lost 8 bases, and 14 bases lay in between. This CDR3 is CASSFSRDEYEQFF. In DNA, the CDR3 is TGTGCCAGCAGTTTTTCTCGGGATGAATATGAGCAGTTCTTC.

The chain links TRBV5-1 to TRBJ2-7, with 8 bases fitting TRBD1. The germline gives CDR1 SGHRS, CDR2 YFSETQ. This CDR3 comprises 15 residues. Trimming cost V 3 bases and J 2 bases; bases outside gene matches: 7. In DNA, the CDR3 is TGCGCCAGCAGCTCCAGGGGGCTCACGCCCTACGAGCAGTACTTC. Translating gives CASSSRGLTPYEQYF.

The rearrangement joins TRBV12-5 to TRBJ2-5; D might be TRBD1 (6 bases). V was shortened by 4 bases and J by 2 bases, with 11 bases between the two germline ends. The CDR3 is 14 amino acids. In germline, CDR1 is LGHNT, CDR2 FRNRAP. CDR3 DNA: TGTGCTAGTGGTTCCAGACAGGATCAAGAGACCCAGTACTTC. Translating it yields CASGSRQDQETQYF.

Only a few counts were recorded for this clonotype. The CDR3 nucleotides read TGTGCCAGCAGAAGGGGGAAGAATTACAATGAGCAGTTCTTC. This sequence encodes CASRRGKNYNEQFF. The chain links TRBV6-1 to TRBJ2-1; D may be TRBD1 (6 bases). Germline CDR1 is MNHNS and CDR2 is SASEGT. The V and J ends lost 6 bases and 4 bases respectively, with 13 bases between them. The CDR3 extends over 14 amino acids.

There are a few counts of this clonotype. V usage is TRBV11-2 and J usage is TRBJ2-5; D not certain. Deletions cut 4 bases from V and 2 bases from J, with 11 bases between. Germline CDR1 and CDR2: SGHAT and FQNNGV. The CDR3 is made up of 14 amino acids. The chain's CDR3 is CASSSGWQQETQYF. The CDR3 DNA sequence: TGTGCCAGCAGCTCTGGATGGCAACAAGAGACCCAGTACTTC.

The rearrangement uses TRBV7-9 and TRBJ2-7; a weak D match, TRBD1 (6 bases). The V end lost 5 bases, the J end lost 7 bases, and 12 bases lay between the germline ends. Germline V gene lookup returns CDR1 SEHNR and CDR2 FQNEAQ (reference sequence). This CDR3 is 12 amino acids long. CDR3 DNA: TGTGCCAGCAGCCAACAGGGACCGGAGCAGTACTTC. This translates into CASSQQGPEQYF.

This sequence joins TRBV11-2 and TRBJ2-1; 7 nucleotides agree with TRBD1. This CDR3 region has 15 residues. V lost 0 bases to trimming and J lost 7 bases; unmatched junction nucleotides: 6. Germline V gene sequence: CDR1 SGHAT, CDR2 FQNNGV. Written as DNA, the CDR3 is TGTGCCAGCAGCTTAGACACAGGGGTCCCAAATGAGCAGTTCTTC. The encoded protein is CASSLDTGVPNEQFF.

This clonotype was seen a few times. Here the CDR3 reads CASTEGQLQETQYF. CDR3 nucleotide sequence: TGTGCCAGCACTGAGGGACAGTTGCAAGAGACCCAGTACTTC. The chain combines TRBV6-1 with TRBJ2-5; 7 positions match TRBD1. Per germline, CDR1 MNHNS and CDR2 SASEGT. With V trimmed by 7 bases and J by 2 bases, 7 bases remained unmatched. The CDR3 is 14 amino acids.

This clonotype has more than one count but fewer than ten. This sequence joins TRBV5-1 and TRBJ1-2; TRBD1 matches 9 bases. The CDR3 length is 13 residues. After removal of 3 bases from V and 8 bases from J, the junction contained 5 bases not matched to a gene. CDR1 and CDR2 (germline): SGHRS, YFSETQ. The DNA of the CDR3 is TGCGCCAGCAGCTCGCGGACAGGGGAAGGCTACACCTTC. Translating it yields CASSSRTGEGYTF.

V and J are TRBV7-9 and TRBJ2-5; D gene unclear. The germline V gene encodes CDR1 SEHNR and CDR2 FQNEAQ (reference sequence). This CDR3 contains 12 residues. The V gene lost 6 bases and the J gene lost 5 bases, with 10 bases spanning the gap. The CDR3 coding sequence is TGTGCCAGCAGGACCCTAGGGGAGACCCAGTACTTC. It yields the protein CASRTLGETQYF.

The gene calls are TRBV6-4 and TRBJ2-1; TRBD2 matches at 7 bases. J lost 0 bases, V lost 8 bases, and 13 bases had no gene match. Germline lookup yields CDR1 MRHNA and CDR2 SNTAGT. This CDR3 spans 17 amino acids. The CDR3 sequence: CASFTAERGLSYNEQFF. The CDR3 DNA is TGTGCCAGCTTTACCGCCGAGCGGGGCCTCTCCTACAATGAGCAGTTCTTC.